Reported below is one TCR beta chain. As yet, its antigen is unknown. This sample is part of a study of cytomegalovirus exposure and HLA in healthy donors. General study results and limits: Researchers catalogued around 150 TCR beta chains as cytomegalovirus-associated.

The CDR3 is 16 residues long. V dropped 5 bases and J dropped 3; count of bases not matched to a gene: 10. CDR1 and CDR2 (germline): KGHSH, LQKENI. Primers included in the PCR were 60 Vbeta and 13 Jbeta primers. Clones were read by immunoSEQ multiplex PCR, and TCRdb kept only the in-frame ones, dropping some. The repertoire holds roughly 160,000 clones, with roughly 80% as singletons. The sample taken for sequencing was PBMCs. The genes are TRBV18 and TRBJ2-1; TRBD1 matches at 7 bases. This receptor was taken from a male donor in good health and CMV-seronegative. This CDR3 is CASSEQDRSYYNEQFF. The DNA of the CDR3 is TGTGCCAGCTCAGAACAGGACAGGTCATACTACAATGAGCAGTTCTTC.